The rows below give T cell receptor beta chains drawn from one sample of a study of T cell responses to AZD1222 COVID-19 vaccine. Libraries were prepared by immunoSEQ multiplex PCR; TCRdb keeps only in-frame clonotypes and omits some of them. The data hold tens of thousands of clones, with roughly 90% observed a single time. The sample here was peripheral blood, taken on day 0 of MenACWY control vaccination. The receptors shown here come from an adult in good health. Both conserved end residues are part of each CDR3. Fields, in order: J gene, clone size, V gene, D gene, CDR3 protein, CDR3 DNA. The D gene is left open where the match is weak. Size is stated for part of the rows, as once, few or many counts, or as a class when the clone is expanded.

>TRBJ1-4|.|TRBV28|.
CASTSGGGAINEKLFF
TGTGCCAGCACTTCTGGTGGGGGGGCGATTAATGAAAAACTGTTTTTT
>TRBJ2-5|.|TRBV7-7|.
CASSPGQEETQYF
TGTGCCAGCAGCCCCGGACAAGAAGAGACCCAGTACTTC
>TRBJ1-1|.|TRBV7-2|.
CASSLGARGRVNTEAFF
TGTGCCAGCAGCTTAGGTGCCAGGGGAAGGGTGAACACTGAAGCTTTCTTT
>TRBJ1-6|.|TRBV5-1|.
CASSLDSGFNSPLHF
TGCGCCAGCAGCTTGGATTCAGGGTTTAATTCACCCCTCCACTTT
>TRBJ1-4|.|TRBV10-3|.
CAISESLAASGKLFF
TGTGCCATCAGTGAGTCGTTAGCGGCCTCCGGAAAACTGTTTTTT
>TRBJ1-2|.|TRBV14|.
CASSEGIGTDYGYTF
TGTGCCAGCAGCGAAGGGATCGGGACGGACTATGGCTACACCTTC
>TRBJ1-4|few|TRBV7-2|TRBD1
CASSGGTATNEKLFF
TGTGCCAGCAGCGGAGGGACAGCAACTAATGAAAAACTGTTTTTT
>TRBJ1-1|.|TRBV7-9|.
CASSANRNTEAFF
TGTGCCAGCAGCGCAAACAGGAACACTGAAGCTTTCTTT
>TRBJ2-5|.|TRBV6-2/TRBV6-3|TRBD2
CASSRTSGSLGGTQYF
TGTGCCAGCAGCAGGACTAGCGGGAGCCTTGGGGGGACCCAGTACTTC
>TRBJ1-5|.|TRBV28|.
CASSLEVREVSQPQHF
TGTGCCAGCAGTTTAGAGGTGAGGGAAGTGAGTCAGCCCCAGCATTTT
>TRBJ1-4|.|TRBV9|.
CASSGLRGTNEKLFF
TGTGCCTCCTCCGGGCTAAGGGGGACTAATGAAAAACTGTTTTTT
>TRBJ2-5|.|TRBV19|TRBD1
CASSIGTHRGQETQYF
TGTGCCAGTAGTATCGGCACTCACAGGGGCCAAGAGACCCAGTACTTC
>TRBJ1-5|.|TRBV5-1|.
CASSLEGHSNQPQHF
TGCGCCAGCAGCTTGGAAGGACATAGCAATCAGCCCCAGCATTTT
>TRBJ1-5|.|TRBV19|TRBD1
CASSILKGTDYSNQPQHF
TGTGCCAGTAGTATACTAAAGGGGACAGACTATAGCAATCAGCCCCAGCATTTT
>TRBJ2-7|few|TRBV7-2|.
CASSLARSFGEQYF
TGTGCCAGCAGCTTAGCGCGGTCGTTTGGGGAGCAGTACTTC
>TRBJ1-1|.|TRBV28|.
CASGLGANTEAFF
TGTGCCAGCGGGTTGGGGGCGAACACTGAAGCTTTCTTT
>TRBJ1-4|few|TRBV28|.
CASSGIEKLFF
TGTGCCAGCAGTGGGATAGAAAAACTGTTTTTT
>TRBJ1-5|.|TRBV7-2|.
CASSLGAGRNQPQHF
TGTGCCAGCAGCTTAGGGGCGGGTCGCAATCAGCCCCAGCATTTT
>TRBJ2-1|.|TRBV19|TRBD2
CASRDWTSGKGGSYNEQFF
TGTGCCAGTAGGGACTGGACTAGCGGGAAGGGGGGATCCTACAATGAGCAGTTCTTC
>TRBJ1-2|.|TRBV7-2|.
CASSLDRWARFGYTF
TGTGCCAGCAGCTTAGATCGGTGGGCCAGATTTGGCTACACCTTC
>TRBJ1-2|few|TRBV30|TRBD1
CAWSTLDRVNGYTF
TGTGCCTGGTCTACTCTTGACAGGGTAAATGGCTACACCTTC
>TRBJ2-3|.|TRBV30|.
CAWRPTVDTQYF
TGTGCCTGGAGGCCCACTGTGGATACGCAGTATTTT
>TRBJ1-6|.|TRBV10-3|.
CAISERSGLNSPLHF
TGTGCCATCAGTGAAAGGTCCGGGTTAAATTCACCCCTCCACTTT
>TRBJ1-5|once|TRBV19|.
CASILKGGWGQPQHF
TGTGCCAGTATCCTAAAGGGGGGCTGGGGTCAGCCCCAGCATTTT
>TRBJ1-3|.|TRBV7-8|.
CASSTFQGGNTIYF
TGTGCCAGCAGCACCTTCCAGGGGGGAAACACCATATATTTT
>TRBJ2-7|.|TRBV7-9|TRBD1
CASSSSRTGGPTYEQYF
TGTGCCAGCAGCTCATCCAGGACAGGGGGTCCCACCTACGAGCAGTACTTC
>TRBJ1-1|.|TRBV6-5|TRBD1
CASRNRGQNTEAFF
TGTGCCAGCAGGAACAGGGGGCAGAACACTGAAGCTTTCTTT
>TRBJ1-1|.|TRBV28|.
CASSLGGRVTEAFF
TGTGCCAGCAGTTTAGGAGGGCGAGTCACTGAAGCTTTCTTT
>TRBJ2-6|.|TRBV5-6|.
CASSQTSLSGANVLTF
TGTGCCAGCAGCCAAACGTCCCTCTCTGGGGCCAACGTCCTGACTTTC
>TRBJ2-1|.|TRBV14|.
CASRQAYNEQFF
TGTGCCAGCAGACAGGCTTACAATGAGCAGTTCTTC
>TRBJ2-7|.|TRBV24-1|TRBD1
CATSDPGTGGFEQYF
TGTGCCACCAGTGATCCCGGGACAGGGGGTTTCGAGCAGTACTTC